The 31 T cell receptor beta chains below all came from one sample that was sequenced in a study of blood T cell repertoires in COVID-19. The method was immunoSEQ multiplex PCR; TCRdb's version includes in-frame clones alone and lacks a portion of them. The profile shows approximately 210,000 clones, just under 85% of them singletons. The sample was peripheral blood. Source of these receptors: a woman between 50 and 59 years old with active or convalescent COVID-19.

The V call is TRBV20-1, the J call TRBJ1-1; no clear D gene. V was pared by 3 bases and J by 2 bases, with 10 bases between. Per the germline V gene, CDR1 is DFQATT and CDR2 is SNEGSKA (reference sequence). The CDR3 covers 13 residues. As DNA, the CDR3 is TGCAGTGCTAGTCGGAGGGCCAACACTGAAGCTTTCTTT. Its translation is CSASRRANTEAFF.

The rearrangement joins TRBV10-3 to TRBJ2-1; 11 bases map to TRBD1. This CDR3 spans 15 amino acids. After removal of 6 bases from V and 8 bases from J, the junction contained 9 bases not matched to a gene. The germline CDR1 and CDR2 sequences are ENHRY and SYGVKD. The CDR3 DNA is TGTGCCATCAGACCTGGACAGGGGGCAGGGGATGAGCAGTTCTTC. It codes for CAIRPGQGAGDEQFF.

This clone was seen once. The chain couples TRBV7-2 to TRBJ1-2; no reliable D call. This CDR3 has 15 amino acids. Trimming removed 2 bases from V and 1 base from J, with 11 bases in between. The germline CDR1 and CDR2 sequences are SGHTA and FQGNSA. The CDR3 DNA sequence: TGTGCCAGCAGCTTATCCCCTACGGTTAACTATGGCTACACCTTC. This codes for CASSLSPTVNYGYTF. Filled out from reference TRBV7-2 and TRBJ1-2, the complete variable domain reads GAGVSQSPSNKVTEKGKDVELRCDPISGHTALYWYRQSLGQGLEFLIYFQGNSAPDKSGLPSDRFSAERTGGSVSTLTIQRTQQEDSAVYLCASSLSPTVNYGYTFGSGTRLTVV.

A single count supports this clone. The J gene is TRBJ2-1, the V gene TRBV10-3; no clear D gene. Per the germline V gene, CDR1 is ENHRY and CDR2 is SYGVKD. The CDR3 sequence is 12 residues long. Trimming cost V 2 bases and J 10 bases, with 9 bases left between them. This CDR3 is CAISEGGLEQFF. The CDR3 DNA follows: TGTGCCATCAGTGAGGGCGGATTGGAGCAGTTCTTC.

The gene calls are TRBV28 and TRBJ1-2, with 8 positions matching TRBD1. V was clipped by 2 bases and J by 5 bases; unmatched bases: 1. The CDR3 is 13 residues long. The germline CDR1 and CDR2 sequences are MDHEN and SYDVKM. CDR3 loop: CASSLNRGYGYTF. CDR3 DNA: TGTGCCAGCAGTTTAAACAGGGGGTATGGCTACACCTTC.

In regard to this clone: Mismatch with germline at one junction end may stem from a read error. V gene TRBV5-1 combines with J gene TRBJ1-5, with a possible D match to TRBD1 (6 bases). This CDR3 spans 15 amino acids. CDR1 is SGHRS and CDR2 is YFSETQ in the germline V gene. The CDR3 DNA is TGCGCCCGCAGCTGGGGGGGGGCGGATGGTCAGCCCCAGCATTTT. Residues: CARSWGGADGQPQHF.

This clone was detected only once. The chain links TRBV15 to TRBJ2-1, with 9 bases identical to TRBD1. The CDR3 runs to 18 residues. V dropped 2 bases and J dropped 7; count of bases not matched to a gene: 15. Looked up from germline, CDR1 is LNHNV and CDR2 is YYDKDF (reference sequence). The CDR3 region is CATSRKNYPGQGRNEQFF. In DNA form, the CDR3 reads TGTGCCACCAGCAGAAAGAACTACCCGGGACAGGGCCGAAATGAGCAGTTCTTC.

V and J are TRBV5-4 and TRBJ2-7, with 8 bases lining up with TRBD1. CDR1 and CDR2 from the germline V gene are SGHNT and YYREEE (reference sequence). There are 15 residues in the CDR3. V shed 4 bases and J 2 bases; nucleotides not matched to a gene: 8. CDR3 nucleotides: TGTGCCAGCAGCCCAGGACAGGGACCTACCTACGAGCAGTACTTC. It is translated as CASSPGQGPTYEQYF.

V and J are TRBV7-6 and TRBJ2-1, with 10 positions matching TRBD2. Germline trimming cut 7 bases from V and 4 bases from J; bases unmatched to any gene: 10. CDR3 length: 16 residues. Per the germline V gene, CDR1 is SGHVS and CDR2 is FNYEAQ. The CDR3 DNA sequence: TGTGCCAGCACCCCCTCAGGGACTAGCGTGTACAATGAGCAGTTCTTC. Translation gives CASTPSGTSVYNEQFF.

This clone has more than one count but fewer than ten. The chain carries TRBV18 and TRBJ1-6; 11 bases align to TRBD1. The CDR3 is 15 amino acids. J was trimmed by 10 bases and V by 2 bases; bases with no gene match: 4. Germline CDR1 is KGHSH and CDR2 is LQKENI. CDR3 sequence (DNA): TGTGCCAGCTCACCAATGGGACAGGGGGGATCACCCCTCCACTTT. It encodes CASSPMGQGGSPLHF.

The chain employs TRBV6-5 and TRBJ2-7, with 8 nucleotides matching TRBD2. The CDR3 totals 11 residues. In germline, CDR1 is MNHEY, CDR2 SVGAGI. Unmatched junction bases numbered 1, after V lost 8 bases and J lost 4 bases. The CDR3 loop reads CASGLAYEQYF. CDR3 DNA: TGTGCCAGCGGACTAGCTTACGAGCAGTACTTC.

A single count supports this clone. The CDR3 protein is CASSFENQETQYF. CDR3 coding DNA: TGTGCCAGCAGCTTCGAGAACCAAGAGACCCAGTACTTC. This chain uses TRBV11-2 with TRBJ2-5; D gene uncertain. CDR1 is SGHAT and CDR2 is FQNNGV in the germline V gene. This CDR3 comprises 13 residues. V gave up 3 bases and J gave up 0 bases, with 5 bases separating them.

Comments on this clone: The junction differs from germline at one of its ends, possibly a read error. CDR3 sequence (DNA): TGTGCCAGCAGCCGTCGGCCCCTCGGCGGCTCCCACTTC. This codes for CASSRRPLGGSHF. This chain links TRBV5-5 with TRBJ1-2, with D unclear. This CDR3 comprises 13 residues. From germline, CDR1 is SGHKS and CDR2 YYEKEE (reference sequence).

The CDR3 is CASSRRAGDNQPQHF. CDR3 nucleotides: TGTGCCAGCAGCCGCCGCGCGGGGGACAATCAGCCCCAGCATTTT. The rearrangement links TRBV7-9 to TRBJ1-5; TRBD1 is a possible D gene (5 bases). This CDR3 has 15 amino acids. Germline-derived CDR1 and CDR2 are SEHNR and FQNEAQ (reference sequence). Trimming pared 5 bases from V and 3 bases from J, leaving 14 bases between.

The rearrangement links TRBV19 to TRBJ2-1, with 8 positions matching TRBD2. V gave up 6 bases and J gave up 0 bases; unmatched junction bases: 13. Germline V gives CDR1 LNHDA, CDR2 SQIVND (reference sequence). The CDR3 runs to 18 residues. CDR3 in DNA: TGTGCCAGTAGAGGGGGACTAGGCCACCAAGGCTCCTACAATGAGCAGTTCTTC. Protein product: CASRGGLGHQGSYNEQFF. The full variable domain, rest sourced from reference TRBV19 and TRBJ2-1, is DGGITQSPKYLFRKEGQNVTLSCEQNLNHDAMYWYRQDPGQGLRLIYYSQIVNDFQKGDIAEGYSVSREKKESFPLTVTSAQKNPTAFYLCASRGGLGHQGSYNEQFFGPGTRLTVL.

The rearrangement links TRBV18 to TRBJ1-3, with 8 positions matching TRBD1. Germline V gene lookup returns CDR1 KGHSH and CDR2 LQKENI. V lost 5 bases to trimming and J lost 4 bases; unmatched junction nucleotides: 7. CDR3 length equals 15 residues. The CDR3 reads CASSAQGANGNTIYF. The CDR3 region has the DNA TGTGCCAGCTCAGCGCAGGGGGCGAACGGAAACACCATATATTTT.

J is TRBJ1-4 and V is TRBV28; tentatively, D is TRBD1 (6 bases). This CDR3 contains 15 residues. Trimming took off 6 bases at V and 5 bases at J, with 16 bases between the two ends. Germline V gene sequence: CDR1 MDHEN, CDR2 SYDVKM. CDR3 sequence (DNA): TGTGCCAGCAGCGAACAACAGGGAACGAATGAAAAACTGTTTTTT. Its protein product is CASSEQQGTNEKLFF.

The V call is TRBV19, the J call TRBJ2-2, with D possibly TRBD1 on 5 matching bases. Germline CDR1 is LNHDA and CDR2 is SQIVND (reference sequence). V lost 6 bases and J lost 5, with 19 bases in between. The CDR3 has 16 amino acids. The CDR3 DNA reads TGTGCCAGTAGCCCCCGACAGCAAGTAGGTACCGGGGAGCTGTTTTTT. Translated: CASSPRQQVGTGELFF. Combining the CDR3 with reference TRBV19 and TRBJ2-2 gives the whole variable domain DGGITQSPKYLFRKEGQNVTLSCEQNLNHDAMYWYRQDPGQGLRLIYYSQIVNDFQKGDIAEGYSVSREKKESFPLTVTSAQKNPTAFYLCASSPRQQVGTGELFFGEGSRLTVL.

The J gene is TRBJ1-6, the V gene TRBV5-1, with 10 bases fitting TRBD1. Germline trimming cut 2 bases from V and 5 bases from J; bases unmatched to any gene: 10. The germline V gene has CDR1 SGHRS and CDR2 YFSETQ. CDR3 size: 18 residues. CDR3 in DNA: TGCGCCAGCAGCTTACGGGCCGGGACAGGGGCGGATAATTCACCCCTCCACTTT. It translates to CASSLRAGTGADNSPLHF.

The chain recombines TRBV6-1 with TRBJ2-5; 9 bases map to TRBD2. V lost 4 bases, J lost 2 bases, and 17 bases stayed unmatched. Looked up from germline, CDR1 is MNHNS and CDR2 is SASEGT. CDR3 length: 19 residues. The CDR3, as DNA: TGTGCCAGCAGTGCCCAAGGGGGGACTAGCAGTTTACGACAAGAGACCCAGTACTTC. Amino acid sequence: CASSAQGGTSSLRQETQYF.

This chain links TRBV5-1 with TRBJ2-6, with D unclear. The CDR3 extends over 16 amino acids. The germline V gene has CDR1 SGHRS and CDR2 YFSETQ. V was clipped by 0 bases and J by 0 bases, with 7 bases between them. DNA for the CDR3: TGCGCCAGCAGCTTGGCAGGCCTCTCTGGGGCCAACGTCCTGACTTTC. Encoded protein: CASSLAGLSGANVLTF. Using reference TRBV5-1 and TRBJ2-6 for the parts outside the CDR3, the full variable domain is KAGVTQTPRYLIKTRGQQVTLSCSPISGHRSVSWYQQTPGQGLQFLFEYFSETQRNKGNFPGRFSGRQFSNSRSEMNVSTLELGDSALYLCASSLAGLSGANVLTFGAGSRLTVL.

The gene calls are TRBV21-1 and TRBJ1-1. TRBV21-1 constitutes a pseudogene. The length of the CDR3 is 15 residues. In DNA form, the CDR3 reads TGTGCCAGCAGCCGGTTGACGACCCCCGGGACTGAAGCTTTCTTT. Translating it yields CASSRLTTPGTEAFF.

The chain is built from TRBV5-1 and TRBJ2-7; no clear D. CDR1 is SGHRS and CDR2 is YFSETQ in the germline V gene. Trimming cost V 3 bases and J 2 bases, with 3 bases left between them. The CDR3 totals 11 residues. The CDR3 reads CASSSAYEQYF. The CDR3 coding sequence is TGCGCCAGCAGCTCGGCCTACGAGCAGTACTTC.

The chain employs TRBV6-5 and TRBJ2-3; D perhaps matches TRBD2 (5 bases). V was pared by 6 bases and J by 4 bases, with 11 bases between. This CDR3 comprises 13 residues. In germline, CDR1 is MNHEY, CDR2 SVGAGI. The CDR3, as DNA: TGTGCCAGCAGACTAGATAGGGCAGATACGCAGTATTTT. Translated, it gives CASRLDRADTQYF.

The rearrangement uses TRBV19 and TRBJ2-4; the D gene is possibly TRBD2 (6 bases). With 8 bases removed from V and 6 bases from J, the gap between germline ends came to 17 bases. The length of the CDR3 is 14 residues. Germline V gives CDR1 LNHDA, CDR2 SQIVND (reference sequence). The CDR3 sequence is CASSGGTLGNIQYF. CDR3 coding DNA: TGTGCCAGTTCGGGCGGGACCTTAGGAAACATTCAGTACTTC.

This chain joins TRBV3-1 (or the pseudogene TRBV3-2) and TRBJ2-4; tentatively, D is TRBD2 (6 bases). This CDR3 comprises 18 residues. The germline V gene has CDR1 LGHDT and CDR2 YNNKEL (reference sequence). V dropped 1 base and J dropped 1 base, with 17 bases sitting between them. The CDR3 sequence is CASSQVSGSFWAKNIQYF. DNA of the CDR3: TGTGCCAGCAGCCAAGTTAGCGGTTCTTTTTGGGCCAAAAACATTCAGTACTTC.

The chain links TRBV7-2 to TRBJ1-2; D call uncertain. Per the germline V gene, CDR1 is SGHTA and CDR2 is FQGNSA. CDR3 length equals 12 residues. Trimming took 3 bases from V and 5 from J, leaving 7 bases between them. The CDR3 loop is CASSFSEYGYTF. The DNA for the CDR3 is TGTGCCAGCAGCTTCTCAGAATATGGCTACACCTTC. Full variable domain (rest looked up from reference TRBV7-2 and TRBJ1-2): GAGVSQSPSNKVTEKGKDVELRCDPISGHTALYWYRQSLGQGLEFLIYFQGNSAPDKSGLPSDRFSAERTGGSVSTLTIQRTQQEDSAVYLCASSFSEYGYTFGSGTRLTVV.

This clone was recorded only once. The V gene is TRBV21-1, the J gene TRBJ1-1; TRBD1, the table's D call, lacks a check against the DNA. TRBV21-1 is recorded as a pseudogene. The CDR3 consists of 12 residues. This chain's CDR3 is CASSKDGTAAFF. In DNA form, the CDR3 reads TGTGCCAGCAGCAAAGATGGGACAGCAGCTTTCTTT.

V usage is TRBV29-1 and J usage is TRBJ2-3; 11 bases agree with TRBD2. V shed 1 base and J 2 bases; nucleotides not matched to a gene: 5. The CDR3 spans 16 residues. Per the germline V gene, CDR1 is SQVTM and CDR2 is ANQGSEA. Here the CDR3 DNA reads TGCAGCGTTGAAGGCGGGACTAGCGGTATCACAGATACGCAGTATTTT. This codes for CSVEGGTSGITDTQYF.

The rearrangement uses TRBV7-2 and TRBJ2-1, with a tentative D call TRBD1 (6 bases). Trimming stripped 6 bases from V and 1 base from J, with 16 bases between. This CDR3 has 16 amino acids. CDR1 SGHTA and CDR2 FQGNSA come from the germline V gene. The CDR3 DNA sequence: TGTGCCAGCAGACCGCAGGGGAAAAGGTCCTACAATGAGCAGTTCTTC. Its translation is CASRPQGKRSYNEQFF.

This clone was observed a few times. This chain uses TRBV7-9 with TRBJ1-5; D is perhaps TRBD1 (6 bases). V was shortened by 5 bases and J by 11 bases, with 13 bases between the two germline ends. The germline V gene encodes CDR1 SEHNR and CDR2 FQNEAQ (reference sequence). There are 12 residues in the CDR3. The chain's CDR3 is CASSREGGSQHF. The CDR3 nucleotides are TGTGCCAGCAGCCGGGAGGGGGGATCCCAGCATTTT.